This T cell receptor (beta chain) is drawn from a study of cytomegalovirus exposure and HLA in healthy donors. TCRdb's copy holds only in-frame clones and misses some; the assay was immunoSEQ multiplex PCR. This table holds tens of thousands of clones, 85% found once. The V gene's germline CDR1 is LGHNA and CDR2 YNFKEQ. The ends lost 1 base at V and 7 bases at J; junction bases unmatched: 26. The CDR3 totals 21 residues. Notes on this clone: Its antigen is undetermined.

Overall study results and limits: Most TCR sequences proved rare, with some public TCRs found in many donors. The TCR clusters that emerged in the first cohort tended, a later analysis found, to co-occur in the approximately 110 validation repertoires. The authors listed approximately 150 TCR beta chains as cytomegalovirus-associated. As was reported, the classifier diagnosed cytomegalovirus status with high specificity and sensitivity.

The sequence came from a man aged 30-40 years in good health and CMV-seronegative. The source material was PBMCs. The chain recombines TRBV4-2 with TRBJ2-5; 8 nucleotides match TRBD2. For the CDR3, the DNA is TGTGCCAGCAGCCAAGTTAATCTACGGGGGGGCCGTAAATCTCCTTTGGTGACCCAGTACTTC. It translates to CASSQVNLRGGRKSPLVTQYF.